These 22 T cell receptor beta chains came from one sample sequenced in a study of T cell responses to AZD1222 COVID-19 vaccine. The protocol was immunoSEQ multiplex PCR, while the TCRdb copy is restricted to in-frame clones and leaves out a portion. The sample records 200,000 or so clones, 90% to 95% being singletons. The specimen was peripheral blood, collected 28 days after the second AZD1222 dose. The receptors here all came from an adult who received the AZD1222 COVID-19 vaccine.

The chain combines TRBV7-3 with TRBJ2-2; D unresolved. The germline V gene encodes CDR1 SGHTA and CDR2 FQGTGA. This CDR3 contains 18 residues. V was pared by 0 bases and J by 0 bases, with 14 bases between. The CDR3 protein is CASSLTISGQANTGELFF. In DNA, the CDR3 is TGTGCCAGCAGCTTAACTATCTCGGGTCAGGCGAACACCGGGGAGCTGTTTTTT.

The V call is TRBV20-1, the J call TRBJ2-7; TRBD1 or TRBD2 may be the D gene (5 bases each). There are 15 residues in the CDR3. Germline loops: CDR1 DFQATT, CDR2 SNEGSKA (reference sequence). V dropped 3 bases and J dropped 1 base, with 16 bases sitting between them. DNA for the CDR3: TGCAGTGCTAGTCCGGGACGAATGAATTCCTACGAGCAGTACTTC. Translated: CSASPGRMNSYEQYF.

The chain uses TRBV7-9 and TRBJ2-3; 8 bases map to TRBD2. Trimming removed 10 bases from V and 2 bases from J; junction bases left unmatched: 8. Germline CDR1 SEHNR, CDR2 FQNEAQ (reference sequence). This CDR3 comprises 14 residues. CDR3 bases: TGTGCCACCATGCGGGGGGCCAACACAGATACGCAGTATTTT. Translating gives CATMRGANTDTQYF.

This rearrangement joins TRBV5-1 to TRBJ2-1; 7 bases map to TRBD2. Germline trimming cut 4 bases from V and 1 base from J; bases unmatched to any gene: 11. The CDR3 consists of 17 residues. Germline lookup yields CDR1 SGHRS and CDR2 YFSETQ. The CDR3 loop is CASSALVPSGSYNEQFF. The CDR3 nucleotides are TGCGCCAGCAGCGCGTTGGTGCCTAGCGGATCCTACAATGAGCAGTTCTTC. The complete variable domain, with remaining parts taken from reference TRBV5-1 and TRBJ2-1, reads KAGVTQTPRYLIKTRGQQVTLSCSPISGHRSVSWYQQTPGQGLQFLFEYFSETQRNKGNFPGRFSGRQFSNSRSEMNVSTLELGDSALYLCASSALVPSGSYNEQFFGPGTRLTVL.

The rearrangement joins TRBV6-6 to TRBJ1-1; the match to TRBD1 covers 9 bases. The CDR3 runs to 12 residues. V lost 4 bases and J lost 9; bases outside the gene matches: 3. Germline CDR1 MNHNY, CDR2 SVGAGI (reference sequence). CDR3 residues: CASSLQGAKAFF. CDR3 DNA sequence: TGTGCCAGCAGTTTACAGGGGGCGAAAGCTTTCTTT.

The chain links TRBV5-4 to TRBJ2-1, with 9 bases identical to TRBD2. The CDR3 consists of 16 residues. The J segment lost 4 bases and the V segment lost 1 base, leaving 6 bases of the junction unmatched. CDR1 and CDR2 from the germline V gene are SGHNT and YYREEE (reference sequence). Written as DNA, the CDR3 is TGTGCCAGCAGCTTGTTGGCTAGCGGGGAGTACAATGAGCAGTTCTTC. This encodes CASSLLASGEYNEQFF.

The chain links TRBV5-5 to TRBJ1-6; TRBD1 is a possible D gene (5 bases). The germline gives CDR1 SGHKS, CDR2 YYEKEE (reference sequence). The V gene lost 5 bases and the J gene lost 7 bases, with 10 bases spanning the gap. The CDR3 is 13 residues long. The CDR3 protein is CASRPGPNSPLHF. The CDR3 nucleotides read TGTGCCAGCAGACCGGGACCGAATTCACCCCTCCACTTT.

This chain uses TRBV19 with TRBJ2-7, with D possibly being TRBD1 (6 bases). Trimming removed 8 bases at V and 0 bases at J, with 23 bases between. Germline values: CDR1 LNHDA, CDR2 SQIVND (reference sequence). The CDR3 extends over 17 amino acids. CDR3 loop: CASSRTLPGDTSYEQYF. CDR3 in DNA: TGTGCCAGTTCCCGTACGTTACCCGGGGACACCTCCTACGAGCAGTACTTC.

This chain joins TRBV6-5 and TRBJ1-3; D gene ambiguous. The germline CDR1 and CDR2 sequences are MNHEY and SVGAGI. V was cut by 10 bases and J by 0 bases, with 4 bases left in between. The CDR3 is 11 residues long. The CDR3 bases are TGTGCCACAGCCTCTGGAAACACCATATATTTT. Translation gives CATASGNTIYF.

The CDR3 sequence is CASSSLQGGEGYTF. The CDR3 coding sequence is TGTGCCAGCAGCTCCCTACAGGGCGGGGAGGGCTACACCTTC. This chain links TRBV5-6 with TRBJ1-2; weak D call: TRBD1 (6 bases). Germline lookup yields CDR1 SGHDT and CDR2 YYEEEE. V dropped 3 bases and J dropped 8 bases, with 17 bases sitting between them. This CDR3 comprises 14 residues.

J is TRBJ1-1 and V is TRBV9, with D maybe TRBD1 (5 bases). CDR3 length equals 17 residues. V shed 0 bases and J shed 2 bases, with 17 bases lying between them. The germline gives CDR1 SGDLS, CDR2 YYNGEE. The CDR3 protein is CASSVGRGGWANTEAFF. In nucleotides, the CDR3 is TGTGCCAGCAGCGTAGGAAGGGGCGGATGGGCAAACACTGAAGCTTTCTTT.

The chain joins TRBV5-4 to TRBJ2-7; unclear D gene. CDR3 length: 14 amino acids. Germline V gene sequence: CDR1 SGHNT, CDR2 YYREEE (reference sequence). Trimming pared 1 base from V and 0 bases from J, leaving 8 bases between. CDR3: CASSLFRSSYEQYF. The CDR3 coding sequence is TGTGCCAGCAGCTTGTTCAGGAGCTCCTACGAGCAGTACTTC.

The V call is TRBV15, the J call TRBJ2-6; D uncertain. The germline V and J ends were trimmed by 4 bases and 3 bases, with 4 bases remaining between them. The CDR3 is made up of 13 amino acids. Germline CDR1 is LNHNV and CDR2 is YYDKDF (reference sequence). CDR3 sequence (DNA): TGTGCCACCAGCATACGTGGGGCCAACGTCCTGACTTTC. It codes for CATSIRGANVLTF.

The chain joins TRBV27 to TRBJ2-7, with 7 positions matching TRBD1. From germline, CDR1 is MNHEY and CDR2 SMNVEV (reference sequence). V lost 3 bases to trimming and J lost 5 bases; unmatched junction nucleotides: 7. The CDR3 is 14 residues long. DNA of the CDR3: TGTGCCAGCAGTTTCCAGGGGGTAGGCGACGAGCAGTACTTC. Encoded protein: CASSFQGVGDEQYF.

The CDR3 DNA is TGCGCCAGCAGCGTGACTAGCGGGGGGACTAGCACAGATACGCAGTATTTT. Amino acid sequence: CASSVTSGGTSTDTQYF. The rearrangement joins TRBV5-1 to TRBJ2-3, with 13 bases identical to TRBD2. The CDR3 sequence is 17 residues long. V lost 4 bases to trimming and J lost 0 bases; unmatched junction nucleotides: 5. Germline V gene sequence: CDR1 SGHRS, CDR2 YFSETQ.

V usage is TRBV7-3 and J usage is TRBJ1-1; no firm D call. CDR3 size: 15 residues. Trimming cost V 5 bases and J 11 bases, with 24 bases left between them. Germline values: CDR1 SGHTA, CDR2 FQGTGA. CDR3 protein: CASSLSPRVDGGAFF. The CDR3 DNA reads as TGTGCCAGCAGCCTCAGTCCTAGGGTAGATGGTGGGGCTTTCTTT.

The V gene is TRBV7-9, the J gene TRBJ2-7; D unclear. The CDR3 sequence is 11 residues long. The V end was cut by 4 bases, the J end by 4 bases, with 5 bases between. Germline V CDR1 and CDR2: SEHNR, FQNEAQ (reference sequence). In DNA form, the CDR3 reads TGTGCCAGCAGCTCAGAGTACGAGCAGTACTTC. This gives the protein CASSSEYEQYF.

The V call is TRBV11-2, the J call TRBJ2-1, with D tentatively TRBD1 or TRBD2 (5 bases each). Germline V gene sequence: CDR1 SGHAT, CDR2 FQNNGV. Trimming cost V 1 base and J 9 bases, with 19 bases left between them. This CDR3 is 16 amino acids long. The CDR3 loop reads CASSLVGDVSRTEQFF. CDR3 DNA: TGTGCCAGCAGCTTAGTAGGGGACGTCAGCCGGACTGAGCAGTTCTTC.

CDR3 amino acids: CASSFERGVGYEQYF. The DNA for the CDR3 is TGTGCCAGCAGCTTTGAGCGGGGGGTTGGGTACGAGCAGTACTTC. The chain couples TRBV7-8 to TRBJ2-7; 9 positions match TRBD2. The junction had 7 bases not matched to a gene; V was cut back by 3 bases and J by 4 bases. The CDR3 runs to 15 residues. Germline CDR1 is SGHVS and CDR2 is FQNEAQ.

The V gene is TRBV5-1, the J gene TRBJ2-1; a weak D match, TRBD1 (6 bases). Germline CDR1 SGHRS, CDR2 YFSETQ. This CDR3 spans 15 amino acids. V was trimmed by 9 bases and J by 0 bases, leaving 16 bases between them. The CDR3 region is CATRTEPFSYNEQFF. The CDR3 DNA sequence: TGCGCCACCCGGACAGAACCTTTCTCCTACAATGAGCAGTTCTTC.

The chain links TRBV29-1 to TRBJ2-3, with D possibly TRBD2 on 5 matching bases. Germline loops: CDR1 SQVTM, CDR2 ANQGSEA. CDR3 length: 13 amino acids. Trimming pared 8 bases from V and 1 base from J, leaving 13 bases between. CDR3 amino acids: CSLASGGTDTQYF. The CDR3 DNA reads as TGCAGCTTGGCCTCCGGGGGCACAGATACGCAGTATTTT.

The CDR3 nucleotides read TGTGCCAGCAGGATGGGCAATCAGCCCCAGCATTTT. Translating it yields CASRMGNQPQHF. This rearrangement joins TRBV27 to TRBJ1-5; D gene unclear. Per the germline V gene, CDR1 is MNHEY and CDR2 is SMNVEV (reference sequence). V was cut by 6 bases and J by 2 bases, with 5 bases left in between. The CDR3 is made up of 12 amino acids.